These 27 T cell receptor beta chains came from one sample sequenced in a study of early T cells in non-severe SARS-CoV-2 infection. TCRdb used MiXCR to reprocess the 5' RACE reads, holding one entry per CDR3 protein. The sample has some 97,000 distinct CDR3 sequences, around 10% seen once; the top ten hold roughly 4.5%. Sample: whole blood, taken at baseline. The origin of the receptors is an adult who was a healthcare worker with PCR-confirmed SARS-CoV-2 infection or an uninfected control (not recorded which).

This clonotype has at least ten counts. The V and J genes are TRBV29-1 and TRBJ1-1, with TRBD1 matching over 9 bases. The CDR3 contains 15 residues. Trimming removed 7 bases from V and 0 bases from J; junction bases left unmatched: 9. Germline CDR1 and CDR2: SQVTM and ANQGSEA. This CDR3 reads CSGADRGDVNTEAFF. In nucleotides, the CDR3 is TGCAGCGGGGCGGACAGGGGAGATGTGAACACTGAAGCTTTCTTT.

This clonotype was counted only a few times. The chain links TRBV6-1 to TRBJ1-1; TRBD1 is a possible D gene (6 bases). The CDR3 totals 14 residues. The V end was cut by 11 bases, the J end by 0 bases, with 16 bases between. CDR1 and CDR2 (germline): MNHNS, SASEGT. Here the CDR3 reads CAVRETGMNTEAFF. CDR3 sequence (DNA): TGTGCCGTAAGGGAAACAGGGATGAACACTGAAGCTTTCTTT.

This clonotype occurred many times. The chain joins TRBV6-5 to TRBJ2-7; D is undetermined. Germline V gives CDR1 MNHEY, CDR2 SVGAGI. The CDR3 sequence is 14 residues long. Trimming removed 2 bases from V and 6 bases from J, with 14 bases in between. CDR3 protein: CASSYRLNSPEQYF. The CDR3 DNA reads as TGTGCCAGCAGTTACCGGCTGAATTCCCCCGAGCAGTACTTC.

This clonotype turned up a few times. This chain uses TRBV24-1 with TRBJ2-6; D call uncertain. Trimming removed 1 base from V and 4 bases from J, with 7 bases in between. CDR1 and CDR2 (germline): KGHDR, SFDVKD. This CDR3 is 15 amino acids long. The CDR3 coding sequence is TGTGCCACCAGTGATTTTCGCTTGGGGGCCAACGTCCTGACTTTC. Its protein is CATSDFRLGANVLTF.

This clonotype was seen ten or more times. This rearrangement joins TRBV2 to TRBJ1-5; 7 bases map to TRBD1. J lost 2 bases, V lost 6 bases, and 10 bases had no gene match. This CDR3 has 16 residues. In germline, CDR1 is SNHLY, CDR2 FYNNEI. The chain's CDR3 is CASRQRGLSGNQPQHF. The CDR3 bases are TGTGCCAGCAGACAAAGGGGGCTGAGCGGCAATCAGCCCCAGCATTTT.

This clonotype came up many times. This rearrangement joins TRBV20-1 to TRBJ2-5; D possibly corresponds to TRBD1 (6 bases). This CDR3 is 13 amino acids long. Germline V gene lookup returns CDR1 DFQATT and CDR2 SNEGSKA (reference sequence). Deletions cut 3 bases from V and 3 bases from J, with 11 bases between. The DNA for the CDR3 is TGCAGTGCTAGTGCTGGGGGCGAAGAGACCCAGTACTTC. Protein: CSASAGGEETQYF.

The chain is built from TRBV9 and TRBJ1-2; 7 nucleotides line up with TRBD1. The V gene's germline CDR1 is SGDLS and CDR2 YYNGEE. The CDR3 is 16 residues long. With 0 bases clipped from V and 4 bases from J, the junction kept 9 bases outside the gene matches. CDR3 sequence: CASSVGQGGGLYGYTF. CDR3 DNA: TGTGCCAGCAGCGTAGGACAGGGCGGCGGTCTCTATGGCTACACCTTC.

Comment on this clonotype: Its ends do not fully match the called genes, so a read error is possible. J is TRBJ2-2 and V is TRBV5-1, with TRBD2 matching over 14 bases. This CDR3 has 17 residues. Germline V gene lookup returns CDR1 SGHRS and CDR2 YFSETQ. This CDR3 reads CASSSGLAGASTEELFF. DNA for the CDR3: TGCGCCAGCAGCTCGGGACTAGCGGGGGCTAGCACCGAGGAGCTGTTTTTT. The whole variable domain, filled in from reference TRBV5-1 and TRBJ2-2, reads KAGVTQTPRYLIKTRGQQVTLSCSPISGHRSVSWYQQTPGQGLQFLFEYFSETQRNKGNFPGRFSGRQFSNSRSEMNVSTLELGDSALYLCASSSGLAGASTEELFFGEGSRLTVL.

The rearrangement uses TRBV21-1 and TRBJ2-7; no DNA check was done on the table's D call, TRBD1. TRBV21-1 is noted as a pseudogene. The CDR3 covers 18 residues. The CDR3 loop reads CASSKGDHLTGFNYEQYF. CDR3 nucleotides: TGTGCCAGCAGCAAAGGAGATCATTTAACCGGGTTCAACTACGAGCAGTACTTC.

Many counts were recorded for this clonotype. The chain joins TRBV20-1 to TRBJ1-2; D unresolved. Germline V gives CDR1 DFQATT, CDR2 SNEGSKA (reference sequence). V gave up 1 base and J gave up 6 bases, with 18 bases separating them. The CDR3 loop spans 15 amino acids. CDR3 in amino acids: CSARVTRGRGHGYTF. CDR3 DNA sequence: TGCAGTGCTAGAGTCACAAGAGGGAGAGGTCATGGCTACACCTTC.

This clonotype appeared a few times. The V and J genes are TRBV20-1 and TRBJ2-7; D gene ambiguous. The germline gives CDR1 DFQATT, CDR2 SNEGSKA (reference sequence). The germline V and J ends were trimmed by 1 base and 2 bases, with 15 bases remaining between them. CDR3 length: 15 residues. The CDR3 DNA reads TGCAGTGCTAGAGGGGTGGGTTACCTTACCTACGAGCAGTACTTC. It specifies CSARGVGYLTYEQYF.

This CDR3 reads CASSLLVGGGSYGYTF. DNA of the CDR3: TGCGCCAGCAGCCTCTTGGTTGGGGGCGGGAGCTATGGCTACACCTTC. The chain carries TRBV4-3 and TRBJ1-2; perhaps TRBD1 as D (6 bases). With 4 bases removed from V and 4 bases from J, the gap between germline ends came to 19 bases. Germline CDR1 is LGHNA and CDR2 is YSLEER. The length of the CDR3 is 16 residues.

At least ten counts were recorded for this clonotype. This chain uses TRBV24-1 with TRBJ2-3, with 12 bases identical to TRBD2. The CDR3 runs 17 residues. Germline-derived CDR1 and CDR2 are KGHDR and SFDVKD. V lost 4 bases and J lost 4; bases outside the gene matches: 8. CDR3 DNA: TGTGCCACCAGTGACTATAAGACTAGCGGGAGCGCAGATACGCAGTATTTT. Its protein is CATSDYKTSGSADTQYF.

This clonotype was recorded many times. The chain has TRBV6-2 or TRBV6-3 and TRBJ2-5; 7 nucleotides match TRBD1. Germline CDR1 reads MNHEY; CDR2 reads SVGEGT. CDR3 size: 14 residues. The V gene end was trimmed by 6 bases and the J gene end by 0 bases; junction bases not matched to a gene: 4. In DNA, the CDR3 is TGTGCCAGCAGGACAGGGCCAAACCAAGAGACCCAGTACTTC. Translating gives CASRTGPNQETQYF.

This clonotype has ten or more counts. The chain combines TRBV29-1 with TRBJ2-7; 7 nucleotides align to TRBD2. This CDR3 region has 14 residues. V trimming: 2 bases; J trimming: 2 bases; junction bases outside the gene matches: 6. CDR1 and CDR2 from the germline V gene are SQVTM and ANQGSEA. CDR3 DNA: TGCAGCGTTGAAAAAGCGGGACCCACCTACGAGCAGTACTTC. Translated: CSVEKAGPTYEQYF.

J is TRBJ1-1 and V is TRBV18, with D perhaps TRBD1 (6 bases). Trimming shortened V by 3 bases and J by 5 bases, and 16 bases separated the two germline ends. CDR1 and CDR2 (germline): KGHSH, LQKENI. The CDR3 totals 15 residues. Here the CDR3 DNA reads TGTGCCAGCTCACCGGACAGAATCCGAGATACTGAAGCTTTCTTT. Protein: CASSPDRIRDTEAFF.

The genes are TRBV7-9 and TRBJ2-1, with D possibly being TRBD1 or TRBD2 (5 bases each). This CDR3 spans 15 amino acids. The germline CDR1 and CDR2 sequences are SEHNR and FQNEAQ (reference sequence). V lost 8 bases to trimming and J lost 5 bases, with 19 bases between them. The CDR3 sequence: CASYTPLGDHNEQFF. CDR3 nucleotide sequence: TGTGCCAGCTACACCCCCCTGGGGGATCACAATGAGCAGTTCTTC.

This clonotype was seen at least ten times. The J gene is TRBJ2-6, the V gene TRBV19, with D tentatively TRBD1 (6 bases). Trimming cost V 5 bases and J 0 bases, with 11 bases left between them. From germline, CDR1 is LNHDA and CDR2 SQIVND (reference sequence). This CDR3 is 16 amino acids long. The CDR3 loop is CASSPHRDSGANVLTF. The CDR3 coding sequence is TGTGCCAGTAGTCCACACAGGGACTCTGGGGCCAACGTCCTGACTTTC.

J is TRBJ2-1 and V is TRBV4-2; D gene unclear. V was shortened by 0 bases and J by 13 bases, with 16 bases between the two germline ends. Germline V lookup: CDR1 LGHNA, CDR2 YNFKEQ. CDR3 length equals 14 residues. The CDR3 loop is CASSQDEAARNQFF. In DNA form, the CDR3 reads TGTGCCAGCAGCCAAGATGAGGCAGCGCGGAATCAGTTCTTC.

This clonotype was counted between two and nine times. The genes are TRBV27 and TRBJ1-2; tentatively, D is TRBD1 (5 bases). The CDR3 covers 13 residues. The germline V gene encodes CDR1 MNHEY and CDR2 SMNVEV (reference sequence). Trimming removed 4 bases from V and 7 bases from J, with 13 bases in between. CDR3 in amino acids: CASSSRDGRGYTF. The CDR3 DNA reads TGTGCCAGCAGTTCCCGGGACGGCCGTGGCTACACCTTC.

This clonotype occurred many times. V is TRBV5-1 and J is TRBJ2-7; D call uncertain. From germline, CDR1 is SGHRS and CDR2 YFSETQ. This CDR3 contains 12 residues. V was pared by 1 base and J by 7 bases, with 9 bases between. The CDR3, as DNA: TGCGCCAGCAGCTTGTCTGGGGTGGAGCAGTACTTC. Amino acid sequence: CASSLSGVEQYF.

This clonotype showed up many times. CDR3: CASTPPGTTGELFF. CDR3 in DNA: TGTGCCAGCACCCCCCCCGGTACCACCGGGGAGCTGTTTTTT. J is TRBJ2-2 and V is TRBV12-3 or TRBV12-4; D is uncertain. The V end was cut by 7 bases, the J end by 4 bases, with 13 bases between. The CDR3 spans 14 residues.

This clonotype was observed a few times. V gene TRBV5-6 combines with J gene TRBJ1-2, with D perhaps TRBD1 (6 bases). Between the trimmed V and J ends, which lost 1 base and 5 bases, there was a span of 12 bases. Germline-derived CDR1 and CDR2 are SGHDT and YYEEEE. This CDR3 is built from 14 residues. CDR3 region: CASSLKTGPYGYTF. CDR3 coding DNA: TGTGCCAGCAGCTTGAAAACAGGGCCATATGGCTACACCTTC. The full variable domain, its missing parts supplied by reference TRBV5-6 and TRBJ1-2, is DAGVTQSPTHLIKTRGQQVTLRCSPKSGHDTVSWYQQALGQGPQFIFQYYEEEERQRGNFPDRFSGHQFPNYSSELNVNALLLGDSALYLCASSLKTGPYGYTFGSGTRLTVV.

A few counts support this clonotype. The CDR3 reads CASSSGTPNFNEQFF. CDR3 coding DNA: TGTGCCAGCAGTTCCGGGACACCGAATTTCAATGAGCAGTTCTTC. This sequence joins TRBV7-9 and TRBJ2-1; a possible D gene is TRBD1 (6 bases). The CDR3 totals 15 residues. The V and J ends lost 6 bases and 6 bases respectively, with 18 bases between them. CDR1 is SEHNR, CDR2 FQNEAQ, per germline (reference sequence).

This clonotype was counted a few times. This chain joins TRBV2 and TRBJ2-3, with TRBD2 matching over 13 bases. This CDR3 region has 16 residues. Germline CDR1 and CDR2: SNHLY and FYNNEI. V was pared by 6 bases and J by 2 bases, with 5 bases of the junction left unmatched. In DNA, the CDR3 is TGTGCCAGCAGAGAAACTAGCGGGAGGGCCACAGATACGCAGTATTTT. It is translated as CASRETSGRATDTQYF.

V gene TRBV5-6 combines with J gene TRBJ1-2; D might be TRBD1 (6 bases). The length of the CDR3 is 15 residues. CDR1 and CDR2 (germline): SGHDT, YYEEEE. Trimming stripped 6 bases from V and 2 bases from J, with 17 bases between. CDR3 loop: CASIYRGTYNYGYTF. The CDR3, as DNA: TGTGCCAGCATCTACCGGGGGACATACAACTATGGCTACACCTTC.

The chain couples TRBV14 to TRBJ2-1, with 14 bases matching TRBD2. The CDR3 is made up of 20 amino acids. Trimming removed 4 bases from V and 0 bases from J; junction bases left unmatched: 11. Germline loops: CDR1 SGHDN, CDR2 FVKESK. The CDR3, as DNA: TGTGCCAGCAGCCGCCGACTAGCGGGAGGGCCCTTCAGCTCCTACAATGAGCAGTTCTTC. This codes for CASSRRLAGGPFSSYNEQFF.